One sample yielded the 7 T cell receptor beta chains listed below, sequenced in a study of blood T cell repertoires in COVID-19. Method: immunoSEQ multiplex PCR; TCRdb's copy keeps in-frame clones and lacks some. The sample records fewer than 150,000 clones, 85% to 90% being singletons. Sequencing was done on a sample of peripheral blood. All receptors derive from a man over 45 with active or convalescent COVID-19.

This clone is a singleton in its sample. The chain is built from TRBV19 and TRBJ2-7; 11 bases agree with TRBD2. This CDR3 has 15 amino acids. CDR1 and CDR2 from the germline V gene are LNHDA and SQIVND (reference sequence). V gave up 4 bases and J gave up 5 bases; unmatched junction bases: 7. The CDR3 bases are TGTGCCAGTAGTACTCTAGCGGGAGGTAGAAACGAGCAGTACTTC. As protein: CASSTLAGGRNEQYF.

The rearrangement joins TRBV20-1 to TRBJ2-2, with TRBD1 identical over 12 bases. CDR3 size: 17 residues. CDR1 and CDR2 (germline): DFQATT, SNEGSKA (reference sequence). The V and J ends lost 3 bases and 4 bases, in that order; junction bases with no gene match: 9. CDR3 coding DNA: TGCAGTGCTAGTTCGGGACAGGGGGCCCGGTCCACCGGGGAGCTGTTTTTT. Amino acid sequence: CSASSGQGARSTGELFF.

The chain links TRBV7-2 to TRBJ1-5; a possible D gene is TRBD1 (5 bases). The CDR3 is 15 residues long. Trimming left V 5 bases short and J 7 bases short, with 18 bases between. CDR1 SGHTA and CDR2 FQGNSA come from the germline V gene. Here the CDR3 reads CASSPRSGGRQPQHF. In DNA, the CDR3 is TGTGCCAGCAGCCCGAGGTCCGGGGGAAGACAGCCCCAGCATTTT.

The chain employs TRBV11-2 and TRBJ2-3; 11 nucleotides align to TRBD1. From germline, CDR1 is SGHAT and CDR2 FQNNGV. Losses at the gene ends were 5 bases for V and 6 bases for J; bases not matched to a gene: 7. The length of the CDR3 is 15 residues. For the CDR3, the DNA is TGTGCCAGCAGCACACGGACAGGGGGCCCGGATACGCAGTATTTT. Its protein product is CASSTRTGGPDTQYF.

The gene calls are TRBV7-2 and TRBJ1-1; 7 nucleotides agree with TRBD1. CDR3 length: 14 amino acids. CDR1 is SGHTA and CDR2 is FQGNSA in the germline V gene. The junction had 2 bases not matched to a gene; V was cut back by 3 bases and J by 1 base. CDR3 region: CASSFRQGNTEAFF. In DNA form, the CDR3 reads TGTGCCAGCAGCTTTCGACAGGGGAACACTGAAGCTTTCTTT. The variable domain in full, with the rest retrieved from reference TRBV7-2 and TRBJ1-1, is GAGVSQSPSNKVTEKGKDVELRCDPISGHTALYWYRQSLGQGLEFLIYFQGNSAPDKSGLPSDRFSAERTGGSVSTLTIQRTQQEDSAVYLCASSFRQGNTEAFFGQGTRLTVV.

This clone was recorded only once. The rearrangement links TRBV7-3 to TRBJ2-5, with a possible D match to TRBD2 (6 bases). The germline CDR1 and CDR2 sequences are SGHTA and FQGTGA. This CDR3 has 14 amino acids. V lost 5 bases and J lost 9, with 19 bases in between. CDR3 sequence: CASSPGGDGVAQYF. In nucleotides, the CDR3 is TGTGCCAGCAGCCCCGGCGGGGATGGGGTCGCCCAGTACTTC.

The rearrangement links TRBV12-3 or TRBV12-4 to TRBJ2-7; D is undetermined. This CDR3 region has 13 residues. The ends were cut back, 6 bases at V and 7 bases at J, with 16 bases in the middle. The CDR3 reads CASRGDRVEEQYF. DNA for the CDR3: TGTGCCAGCAGAGGCGACCGGGTCGAGGAGCAGTACTTC.